These T cell receptor beta chains were read from a single sample in a study of T cells in localized non-small cell lung cancer. Sequencing was performed with immunoSEQ multiplex PCR; in TCRdb, only in-frame clones are kept and a portion is missing. The sample includes 15,000 to 20,000 clones, 70% to 90% of them seen just once. The sample was peripheral blood, taken before any cancer treatment. Receptor source: a male donor older than 55 with stage I lung adenocarcinoma. Each CDR3 is given with its conserved first and last residue. A D gene is named only where the DNA matches it firmly. Only some rows state a clone size, as once, few, many or a class for expanded clones.

v_gene	j_gene	d_gene	abundance	CDR3aa	CDR3nt
TRBV7-9	TRBJ1-1	TRBD1	NA	CASSLTAGGPGAMSAFF	TGTGCCAGCAGCTTGACGGCAGGGGGCCCTGGCGCTATGTCGGCTTTCTTT
TRBV6-5	TRBJ1-6	TRBD1	NA	CASSYYTGAHSPLHF	TGTGCCAGCAGTTACTATACAGGGGCTCATTCACCCCTCCACTTT
TRBV28	TRBJ1-5	NA	NA	CASRARWNQPQHF	TGTGCCAGCAGGGCTCGGTGGAATCAGCCCCAGCATTTT
TRBV9	TRBJ2-3	NA	once	CASSVLSGSTDTQYF	TGTGCCAGCAGCGTACTCAGCGGCAGCACAGATACGCAGTATTTT
TRBV6-5	TRBJ1-2	NA	NA	CASRKSDTYYGYTF	TGTGCCAGCAGAAAATCGGACACTTACTATGGCTACACCTTC
TRBV28	TRBJ2-7	TRBD2	NA	CASSPQSSGGREQYF	TGTGCCAGCAGTCCGCAATCTAGCGGGGGCCGGGAGCAGTACTTC
TRBV5-4	TRBJ1-2	NA	few	CASSLLQGKNTF	TGTGCCAGCAGCTTGTTACAGGGTAAAAACACCTTC
TRBV19	TRBJ1-1	NA	NA	CASSMEEGAEAFF	TGTGCCAGTAGTATGGAGGAGGGGGCTGAAGCTTTCTTT
TRBV10-2	TRBJ1-4	NA	NA	CASGGPTNEKLFF	TGCGCCAGCGGGGGACCAACTAATGAAAAACTGTTTTTT
TRBV6-5	TRBJ2-7	TRBD1	NA	CASSPGTGSYEQYF	TGTGCCAGCAGCCCCGGGACAGGATCCTACGAGCAGTACTTC
TRBV7-9	TRBJ1-5	TRBD1	NA	CASSGDRGEGNQPQHF	TGTGCCAGCAGCGGGGACAGGGGCGAGGGCAATCAGCCCCAGCATTTT
TRBV11-2	TRBJ2-5	NA	NA	CASSPQGGSQYF	TGTGCCAGCAGCCCCCAGGGGGGGTCCCAGTACTTC
TRBV10-1	TRBJ2-7	NA	NA	CASRREGFEQYF	TGCGCCAGCAGGAGGGAAGGGTTCGAGCAGTACTTC
TRBV4-3	TRBJ1-6	NA	NA	CASSQDVSGFPLHF	TGCGCCAGCAGCCAAGATGTCTCGGGGTTCCCCCTCCACTTT
TRBV28	TRBJ2-7	NA	NA	CASAQGGRKQDEQYF	TGTGCCAGCGCCCAGGGAGGAAGGAAACAAGACGAGCAGTACTTC
TRBV7-8	TRBJ2-1	NA	NA	CASSFDYNEQFF	TGTGCCAGCAGCTTCGATTACAATGAGCAGTTCTTC
TRBV30	TRBJ1-3	NA	few	CAWSAGNTIYF	TGTGCCTGGAGTGCGGGAAACACCATATATTTT
TRBV10-1	TRBJ1-2	NA	NA	CASSERLGDGYTF	TGCGCCAGCAGTGAGAGGTTGGGAGATGGCTACACCTTC
TRBV5-6	TRBJ1-6	NA	NA	CASSPGRGGSPLHF	TGTGCCAGCAGCCCGGGTAGGGGCGGGTCACCCCTCCACTTT
TRBV14	TRBJ1-1	NA	NA	CASSRRLEGTEAFF	TGTGCCAGCAGCCGCAGACTCGAGGGCACTGAAGCTTTCTTT
TRBV30	TRBJ2-1	NA	NA	CAWSVQLGNEQFF	TGTGCCTGGAGTGTACAACTAGGGAATGAGCAGTTCTTC
TRBV4-2	TRBJ2-1	TRBD1	NA	CASSQESGADFGQGYNEQFF	TGTGCCAGCAGCCAAGAAAGTGGGGCCGATTTCGGACAGGGATACAATGAGCAGTTCTTC
TRBV11-3	TRBJ2-3	NA	NA	CASSFGGSTDTQYF	TGTGCCAGCAGCTTCGGGGGAAGCACAGATACGCAGTATTTT
TRBV5-8	TRBJ1-1	NA	NA	CASRRTEAFF	TGTGCCAGCAGGAGGACTGAAGCTTTCTTT
TRBV7-2	TRBJ2-2	NA	NA	CASRRQQHTGELFF	TGTGCCAGCAGACGGCAACAGCACACCGGGGAGCTGTTTTTT
TRBV7-9	TRBJ2-1	NA	NA	CASSLLDEQFF	TGTGCCAGCAGCTTACTGGATGAGCAGTTCTTC
TRBV4-3	TRBJ2-2	TRBD1	NA	CASSPDRGNTGELFF	TGCGCCAGCAGCCCTGACAGGGGGAACACCGGGGAGCTGTTTTTT
TRBV28	TRBJ1-5	NA	NA	CASSFVRNQPQHF	TGTGCCAGCAGTTTTGTCCGAAATCAGCCCCAGCATTTT
TRBV7-3	TRBJ1-1	NA	once	CASSFEEGGKAFF	TGTGCCAGCAGCTTCGAGGAAGGGGGGAAAGCTTTCTTT
TRBV7-2	TRBJ2-5	TRBD1	NA	CASSSQGVWETQYF	TGTGCCAGCAGTTCACAGGGGGTTTGGGAGACCCAGTACTTC
TRBV28	TRBJ1-4	NA	NA	CASRKNNEKLFF	TGTGCCAGCAGGAAGAATAATGAAAAACTGTTTTTT
TRBV29-1	TRBJ1-2	NA	NA	CSVEDHGF	TGCAGCGTTGAAGATCATGGCTTC
TRBV5-5	TRBJ2-3	NA	NA	CASSLGDGTDTQYF	TGTGCCAGCAGCTTGGGGGACGGCACAGATACGCAGTATTTT
TRBV19	TRBJ2-3	TRBD2	NA	CATGLAGGTSTDTQYF	TGTGCCACTGGACTAGCGGGAGGCACTAGCACAGATACGCAGTATTTT
TRBV11-1	TRBJ1-5	NA	NA	CASSGRSSNQPQHF	TGTGCCAGCAGCGGCAGAAGTAGCAATCAGCCCCAGCATTTT
TRBV28	TRBJ2-1	NA	NA	CASSAQGRANNEQFF	TGTGCCAGCAGTGCCCAGGGACGGGCCAACAATGAGCAGTTCTTC
TRBV4-3	TRBJ1-1	NA	NA	CASSPTGGSRSTEAFF	TGCGCCAGCAGCCCAACGGGAGGCAGCCGGAGCACTGAAGCTTTCTTT
TRBV11-2	TRBJ1-3	NA	NA	CASSPIGAAGNTIYF	TGTGCCAGCAGCCCGATTGGGGCTGCTGGAAACACCATATATTTT